The clone carrying this T cell receptor (beta chain) was observed once. The antigen remains unidentified. The sample is drawn from a study of T cell responses to AZD1222 COVID-19 vaccine. The germline V gene has CDR1 SQVTM and CDR2 ANQGSEA. Trimming shortened V by 5 bases and J by 1 base, and 25 bases separated the two germline ends. This CDR3 spans 18 amino acids. Study-wide findings and caveats: Spike was spanned by vaccine-associated CD4 TCRs, with dominance at 160-218 and 743-854. Baseline seropositivity occurred in only 5 to 7 AZD1222 recipients.

Profiling relied on immunoSEQ multiplex PCR, and the TCRdb table lists in-frame clones only, not all of them. The profile shows more than 90,000 clones, approximately 84% of them singletons. Sequencing used peripheral blood, obtained 28 days after the second AZD1222 dose. This TCR was recovered from an adult who received the AZD1222 COVID-19 vaccine. The chain uses TRBV29-1 and TRBJ2-3, with a tentative D call TRBD2 (6 bases). This chain's CDR3 is CSVRNHPFGGTGTDTQYF. The CDR3 coding sequence is TGCAGCGTTCGAAATCATCCCTTTGGCGGGACTGGCACAGATACGCAGTATTTT.